This T cell receptor (beta chain) was found in a study of blood T cell repertoires in COVID-19 (dated by TCRdb to the early 2020s). For the study in its entirety: Recovered participants in ImmuneRACE Cohort 3 were defined by two consecutive negative NP/OP PCR tests, clearance by a healthcare professional, or resolution of symptoms. The collaborator samples originated in the United States, Italy and Spain and spanned the acute and convalescent phases of COVID-19. The prospective study material was composed of cDNA or gDNA derived from T cells, B-cell-depleted T cells, or PBMCs. The dataset comprised deeply sampled blood TCRbeta repertoires from subjects exposed to, actively infected with, or recovered from COVID-19. A freely available public database, intended as a resource for researchers studying the immune response to SARS-CoV-2, is where the repertoires were released. Samples were obtained from the ongoing ImmuneRACE study (first 160 participants) and from 1,000 to 1,500 subjects provided by 6 global collaborators. Nearly every sample came with metadata listing a de-identified subject ID, COVID-19 status, age in years and sex. Where available, HLA class I and class II types were obtained from metadata supplied by the sample provider rather than from assay-based typing. The paper as a whole reports these results and caveats: The quantity of clinical and demographic metadata differed by source and by participant and was supplied without curation.

Participants in the prospective study were enrolled through a virtual design, were aged 18 to 89 years, and lived in about two dozen United States geographic areas. To assign participants to cohorts, the prospective study relied on clinical history that participants themselves reported in a screening survey and a study questionnaire. In the prospective study, mobile phlebotomists collected whole blood, serum and a nasopharyngeal or oropharyngeal swab from each participant. Additional blood draws and questionnaires over an approximately two-month period could optionally be provided by prospective study participants. Before DNA extraction, prospective study blood samples were shipped either frozen or at room temperature. The immunoSEQ Assay, a bias-controlled multiplex PCR, was used to amplify TCRbeta CDR3 regions from genomic DNA. As for the authors' bioinformatics: The number of nucleated cells in each sample was estimated from the amplification of reference gene primers within the assay. Sequence reads were collapsed and filtered to measure the absolute abundance of every unique TCRbeta CDR3 rearrangement. For each sample, productive Simpson clonality was calculated by taking the square root of Simpson's diversity index across productive rearrangements. This is the immuneACCESS table as TCRdb keeps it, with only in-frame sequences that have V and J called. A part of the clones is gone; compared with another copy, unresolved V genes explain less than half, and the rest is unexplained. V and J calls and clone size come straight from that table; D and trimming were deduced from the DNA. The sample table contains around 360,000 clones; only one count was recorded for roughly 86% of them. Around 2% of the sample belongs to the ten largest clones.

As concerns this clone: Its antigen is still unknown. Base qualities are not provided; no much larger clone lies one nucleotide away.

A distance of 13 bases separates the germline ends of V and J, which lose 0 bases and 4 bases respectively. CDR3 length: 14 amino acids, cysteine to phenylalanine. The sequence is cut down to CDR3 DNA, 42 bases in frame from base 1. CDR1 and CDR2, per the germline V gene (reference sequence), are GTSNPN and SVGIG. Specimen: PBMCs or T cells enriched from blood (not recorded which). The chain uses TRBV30 and TRBJ2-7, and the D gene may be TRBD2, 6 bases matching. The clonotype originates from a man between 40 and 49 years old in a cohort exposed to, infected with or recovered from COVID-19 (not recorded which). The CDR3 reads CAWSVGGSLYEQYF. Read as DNA, the sequence is TGTGCCTGGAGTGTAGGAGGGAGTCTGTACGAGCAGTACTTC.